A single sample is the source of the 4 T cell receptor beta chains below, sequenced in a study of shared clonotypes between healthy human individuals. Profiled with immunoSEQ multiplex PCR; TCRdb holds only in-frame clones, not every one. The table shows under 1,100,000 clones, with approximately 72% occurring only once. Material for sequencing was memory CD4+ T cells sorted from blood. Subset described: CD45RA-negative fraction. The receptors originated from a man younger than 35 in good health.

V usage is TRBV7-2 and J usage is TRBJ2-5; 7 positions match TRBD1. Trimming cost V 5 bases and J 4 bases; bases outside gene matches: 7. The V gene's germline CDR1 is SGHTA and CDR2 FQGNSA. The CDR3 length is 14 residues. The CDR3 DNA follows: TGTGCCAGCAGCGGAGGAAACAGGGGAGAGACCCAGTACTTC. This codes for CASSGGNRGETQYF.

The chain uses TRBV27 and TRBJ1-1; a weak D match, TRBD1 (6 bases). Germline V lookup: CDR1 MNHEY, CDR2 SMNVEV (reference sequence). The CDR3 contains 12 residues. The V end was cut by 3 bases, the J end by 8 bases, with 10 bases between. CDR3 loop: CASSFRGREAFF. CDR3 DNA sequence: TGTGCCAGCAGTTTTCGGGGGCGGGAAGCTTTCTTT.

The genes are TRBV19 and TRBJ2-1, with D unresolved. The V gene lost 7 bases and the J gene lost 6 bases, with 16 bases spanning the gap. This CDR3 has 14 residues. From germline, CDR1 is LNHDA and CDR2 SQIVND (reference sequence). The CDR3 protein is CASNRQTSSNEQFF. The CDR3 nucleotides read TGTGCCAGTAATCGGCAGACGAGTTCCAATGAGCAGTTCTTC.

This sequence joins TRBV6-6 and TRBJ1-4; unclear D gene. Germline loops: CDR1 MNHNY, CDR2 SVGAGI (reference sequence). CDR3 length: 12 amino acids. V gave up 6 bases and J gave up 10 bases, with 12 bases separating them. In nucleotides, the CDR3 is TGTGCCAGCAGCGGAACGGGTGGAAAACTGTTTTTT. Translation: CASSGTGGKLFF.